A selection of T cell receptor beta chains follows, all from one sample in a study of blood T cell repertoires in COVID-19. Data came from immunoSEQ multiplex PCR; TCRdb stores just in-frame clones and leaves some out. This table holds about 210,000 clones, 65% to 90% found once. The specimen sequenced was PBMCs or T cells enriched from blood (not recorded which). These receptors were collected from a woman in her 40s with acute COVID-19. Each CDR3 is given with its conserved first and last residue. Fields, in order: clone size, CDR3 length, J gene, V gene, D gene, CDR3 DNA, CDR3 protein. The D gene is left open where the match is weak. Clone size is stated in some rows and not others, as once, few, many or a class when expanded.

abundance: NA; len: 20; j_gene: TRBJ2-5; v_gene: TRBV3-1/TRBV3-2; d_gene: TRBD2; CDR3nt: TGTGCCAGCAGCCAAGGCCTCGGACTAGCGGGGGGTTTGTACCAAGAGACCCAGTACTTC; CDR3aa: CASSQGLGLAGGLYQETQYF
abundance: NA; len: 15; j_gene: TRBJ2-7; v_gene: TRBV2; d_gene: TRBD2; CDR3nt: TGTGCCAGCAGACAGACTAGCGGGAGTCGCTACGAGCAGTACTTC; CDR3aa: CASRQTSGSRYEQYF
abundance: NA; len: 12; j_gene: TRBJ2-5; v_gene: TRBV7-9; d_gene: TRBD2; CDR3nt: TGTGCCAGCAGTTCCGGGGGGATCGCCCAGTACTTC; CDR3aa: CASSSGGIAQYF
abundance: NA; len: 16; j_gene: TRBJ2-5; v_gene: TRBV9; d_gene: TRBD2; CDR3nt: TGTGCCAGCAGCCTCGGGACTAGCGGGGGAAAAGAGACCCAGTACTTC; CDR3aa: CASSLGTSGGKETQYF
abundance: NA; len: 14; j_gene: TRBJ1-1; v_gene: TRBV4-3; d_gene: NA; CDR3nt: TGCGCCAGCAGCCAAGTACAGGGGAACACTGAAGCTTTCTTT; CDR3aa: CASSQVQGNTEAFF
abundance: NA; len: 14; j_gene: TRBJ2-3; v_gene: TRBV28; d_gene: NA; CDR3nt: TGTGCCAGCAGTTTTCGCGGTAAAGGAGATACGCAGTATTTT; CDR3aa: CASSFRGKGDTQYF
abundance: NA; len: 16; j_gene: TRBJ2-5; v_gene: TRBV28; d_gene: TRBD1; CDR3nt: TGTGCCAGCAGCTCCCCTCGTGAGGGGGCTGGTGAGACCCAGTACTTC; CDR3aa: CASSSPREGAGETQYF
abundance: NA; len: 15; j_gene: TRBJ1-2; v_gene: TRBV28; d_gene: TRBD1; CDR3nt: TGTGCCAGCAGCCATGCAAAACAGGGGAGTAGTGGCTACACCTTC; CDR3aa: CASSHAKQGSSGYTF
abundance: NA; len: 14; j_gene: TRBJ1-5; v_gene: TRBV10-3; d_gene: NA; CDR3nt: TGTGCCATCAGTGAGTCCGGGGGCAATCAGCCCCAGCATTTT; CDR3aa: CAISESGGNQPQHF
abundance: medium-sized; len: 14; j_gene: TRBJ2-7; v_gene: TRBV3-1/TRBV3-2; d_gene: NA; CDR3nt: TGTGCCAGCAGCCCACGGACTTGGGGATTCGAGCAGTACTTC; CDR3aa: CASSPRTWGFEQYF
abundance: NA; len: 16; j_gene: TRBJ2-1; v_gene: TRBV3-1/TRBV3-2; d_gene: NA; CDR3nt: TGTGCCAGCAGCCACACAAACAGGGGGGGATACAATGAGCAGTTCTTC; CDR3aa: CASSHTNRGGYNEQFF
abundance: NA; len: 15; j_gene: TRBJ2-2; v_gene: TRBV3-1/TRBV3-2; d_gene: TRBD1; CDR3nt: TGTGCCAGCAGCCAAGGACAGGGGAAAACCGGGGAGCTGTTTTTT; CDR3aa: CASSQGQGKTGELFF